This T cell receptor (beta chain) derives from a study of control samples from healthy donors and cancer patients (dated by TCRdb to the early 2020s). Receptor amplification or capture employed the immunoSEQ multiplex PCR assay. This immuneACCESS table, as held by TCRdb, lists in-frame sequences with V and J called but not all clones. Of the missing ones, under half trace to an unresolved V gene in checked studies; the others have no known cause. The sample contains over 75,000 clones, roughly four fifths of them found a single time. The ten largest make up about 2% of the sample. As for this clone: What this receptor recognizes is not known. No base quality information exists; no much larger clone differs at one position.

V is trimmed back by 5 bases and J by 1 base, and the junction contains 7 bases that no gene match accounts for. CDR3 length: 15 amino acids, cysteine to phenylalanine. Only the CDR3 DNA is retained, 45 bases long and in frame from the first base. The CDR1 and CDR2 encoded by the germline V gene are SGHVS and FNYEAQ. Specimen: blood. The source is a man in his sixties in good health. Rearrangement joined TRBV7-6 to TRBJ2-7, and 8 junctional nucleotides match TRBD1. The CDR3 reads as follows: CASSGGQGASYEQYF. At the DNA level, the sequence is TGTGCCAGCAGCGGCGGGCAGGGGGCTTCCTACGAGCAGTACTTC. Beyond the CDR3, the reference TRBV7-6 and TRBJ2-7 genes provide the residues; the full variable domain reads: GAGVSQSPRYKVTKRGQDVALRCDPISGHVSLYWYRQALGQGPEFLTYFNYEAQQDKSGLPNDRFSAERPEGSISTLTIQRTEQRDSAMYRCASSGGQGASYEQYFGPGTRLTVT.